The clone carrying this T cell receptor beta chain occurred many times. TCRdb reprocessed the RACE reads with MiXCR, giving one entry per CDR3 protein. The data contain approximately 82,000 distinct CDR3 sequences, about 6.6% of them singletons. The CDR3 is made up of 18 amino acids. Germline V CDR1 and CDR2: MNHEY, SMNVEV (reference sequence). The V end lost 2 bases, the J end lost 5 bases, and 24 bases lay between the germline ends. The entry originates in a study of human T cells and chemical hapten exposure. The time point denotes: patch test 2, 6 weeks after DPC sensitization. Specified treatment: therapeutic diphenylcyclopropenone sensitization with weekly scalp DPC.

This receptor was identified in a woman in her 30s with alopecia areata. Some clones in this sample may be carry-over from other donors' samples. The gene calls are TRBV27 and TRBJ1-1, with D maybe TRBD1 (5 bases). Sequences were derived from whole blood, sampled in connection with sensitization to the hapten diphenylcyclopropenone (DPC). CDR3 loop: CASSLISGGKRAGTEAFF. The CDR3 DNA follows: TGTGCCAGCAGTTTAATATCCGGCGGCAAACGGGCAGGGACTGAAGCTTTCTTT.